This TCR beta chain derives from a study of blood T cell repertoires in COVID-19. This CDR3 region has 13 residues. V was trimmed by 7 bases and J by 3 bases, leaving 12 bases between them. Germline lookup yields CDR1 MNHNY and CDR2 SVGAGI (reference sequence). Only in-frame clones appear in the TCRdb table, and some are missing; sequencing was by immunoSEQ multiplex PCR. The sample yields 130,000 or so clones, roughly 90% seen once. This sequence joins TRBV6-6 and TRBJ1-2; D gene ambiguous. This TCR was sampled from a man aged 45-65 years with active or convalescent COVID-19. The sequencing input was peripheral blood. The CDR3 nucleotides read TGTGCCAGCACTGACGCCGGGGACTATGGCTACACCTTC. Translated, it gives CASTDAGDYGYTF.